The present T cell receptor beta chain was sequenced within a study of blood T cell repertoires in COVID-19. Germline CDR1 is MGHRA and CDR2 is YSYEKL. The CDR3 totals 15 residues. Trimming took 0 bases from V and 4 from J, leaving 13 bases between them. Some clones are missing from TCRdb's copy, which holds only in-frame ones; the method was immunoSEQ multiplex PCR. Here the sample spans a few hundred thousand clones, over 75% being singletons. The sequencing sample was made of PBMCs or T cells enriched from blood (not recorded which). V gene TRBV4-1 combines with J gene TRBJ2-7, with a weak D call TRBD2 (6 bases). The sequence was obtained from a woman between 40 and 55 years old who had been exposed to COVID-19. The CDR3 loop reads CASSQDPGGVYEQYF. For the CDR3, the DNA is TGCGCCAGCAGCCAAGATCCCGGGGGTGTGTACGAGCAGTACTTC.